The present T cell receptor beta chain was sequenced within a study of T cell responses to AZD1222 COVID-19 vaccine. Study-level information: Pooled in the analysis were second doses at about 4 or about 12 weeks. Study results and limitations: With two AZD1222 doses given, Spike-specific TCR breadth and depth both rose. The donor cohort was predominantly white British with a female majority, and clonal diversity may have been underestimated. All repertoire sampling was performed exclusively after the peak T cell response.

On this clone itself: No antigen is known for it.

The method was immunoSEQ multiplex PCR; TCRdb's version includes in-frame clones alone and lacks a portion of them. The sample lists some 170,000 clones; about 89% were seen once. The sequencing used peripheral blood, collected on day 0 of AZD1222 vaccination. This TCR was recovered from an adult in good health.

CDR3 bases: TGTGCCAGCAGCCCCGCGGGGAGCATGAACACTGAAGCTTTCTTT. As protein: CASSPAGSMNTEAFF. J is TRBJ1-1 and V is TRBV7-2; D is uncertain. Germline V CDR1 and CDR2: SGHTA, FQGNSA. The CDR3 covers 15 residues. V lost 5 bases, J lost 0 bases, and 13 bases lay in between.